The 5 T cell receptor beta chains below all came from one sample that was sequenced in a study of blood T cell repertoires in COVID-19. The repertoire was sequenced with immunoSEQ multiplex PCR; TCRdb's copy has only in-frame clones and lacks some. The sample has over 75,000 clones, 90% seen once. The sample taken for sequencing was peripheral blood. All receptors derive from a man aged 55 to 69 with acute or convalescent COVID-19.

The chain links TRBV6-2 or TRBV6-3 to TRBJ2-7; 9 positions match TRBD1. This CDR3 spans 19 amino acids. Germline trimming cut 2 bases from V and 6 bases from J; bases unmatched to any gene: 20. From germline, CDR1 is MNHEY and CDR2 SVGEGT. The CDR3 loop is CASSYVGTGYGRTFGEQYF. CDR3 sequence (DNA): TGTGCCAGCAGTTACGTCGGGACAGGGTACGGGAGGACATTCGGCGAGCAGTACTTC.

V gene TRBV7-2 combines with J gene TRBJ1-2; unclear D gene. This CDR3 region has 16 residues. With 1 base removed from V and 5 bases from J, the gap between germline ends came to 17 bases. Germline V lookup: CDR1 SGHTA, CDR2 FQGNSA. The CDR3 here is CASSLERGPRRYGYTF. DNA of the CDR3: TGTGCCAGCAGCTTAGAAAGAGGCCCCCGGAGGTATGGCTACACCTTC.

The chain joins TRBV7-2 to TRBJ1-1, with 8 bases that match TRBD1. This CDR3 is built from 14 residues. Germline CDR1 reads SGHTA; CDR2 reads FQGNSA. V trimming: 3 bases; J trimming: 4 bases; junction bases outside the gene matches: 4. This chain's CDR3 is CASSLDRASTEAFF. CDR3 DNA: TGTGCCAGCAGCTTGGACAGGGCGAGCACTGAAGCTTTCTTT.

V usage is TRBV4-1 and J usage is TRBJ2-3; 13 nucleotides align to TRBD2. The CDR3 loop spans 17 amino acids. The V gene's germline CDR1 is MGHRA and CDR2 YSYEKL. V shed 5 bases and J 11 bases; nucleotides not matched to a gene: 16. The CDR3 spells CASSTFGLAGEKVEQYF. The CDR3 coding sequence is TGCGCCAGCAGCACATTCGGACTAGCGGGAGAGAAGGTTGAGCAGTATTTT.

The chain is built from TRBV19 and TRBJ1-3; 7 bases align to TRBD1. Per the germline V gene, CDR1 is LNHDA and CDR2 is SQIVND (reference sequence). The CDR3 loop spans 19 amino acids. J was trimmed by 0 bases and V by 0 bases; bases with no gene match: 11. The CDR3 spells CASSIDHRGYTPSGNTIYF. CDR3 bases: TGTGCCAGTAGTATAGATCACAGGGGTTATACCCCCTCTGGAAACACCATATATTTT. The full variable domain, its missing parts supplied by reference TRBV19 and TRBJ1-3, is DGGITQSPKYLFRKEGQNVTLSCEQNLNHDAMYWYRQDPGQGLRLIYYSQIVNDFQKGDIAEGYSVSREKKESFPLTVTSAQKNPTAFYLCASSIDHRGYTPSGNTIYFGEGSWLTVV.